This passage covers 20 T cell receptor beta chains from one sample sequenced in a study of neoadjuvant nivolumab and ipilimumab in lung cancer. Assay used: immunoSEQ multiplex PCR; TCRdb lists only in-frame clones, some missing. The sample has more than 25,000 clones; roughly three quarters are singletons. The starting material was tumor tissue, obtained after neoadjuvant nivolumab, alone or with ipilimumab, at or shortly before surgery. These receptors originate from an adult with non-small cell lung cancer.

The rearrangement uses TRBV30 and TRBJ2-2; the D gene is possibly TRBD2 (7 bases). CDR1 and CDR2 from the germline V gene are GTSNPN and SVGIG (reference sequence). Trimming took off 7 bases at V and 5 bases at J, with 14 bases between the two ends. The CDR3 is 13 residues long. The CDR3 sequence: CASGRGVTGELFF. CDR3 in DNA: TGTGCCTCGGGGAGGGGGGTGACCGGGGAGCTGTTTTTT.

This clone occurred once. The CDR3 sequence is CAWDGGLAGRIWPVTSTDTQYF. CDR3 sequence (DNA): TGTGCCTGGGACGGCGGACTAGCGGGGCGAATTTGGCCCGTTACTAGCACAGATACGCAGTATTTT. The rearrangement links TRBV30 to TRBJ2-3; TRBD2 agrees at 12 bases. The CDR3 is made up of 22 amino acids. The J segment lost 0 bases and the V segment lost 5 bases, leaving 24 bases of the junction unmatched. Germline V CDR1 and CDR2: GTSNPN, SVGIG (reference sequence). Variable domain in full (rest from reference TRBV30 and TRBJ2-3): SQTIHQWPATLVQPVGSPLSLECTVEGTSNPNLYWYRQAAGRGLQLLFYSVGIGQISSEVPQNLSASRPQDRQFILSSKKLLLSDSGFYLCAWDGGLAGRIWPVTSTDTQYFGPGTRLTVL.

The chain joins TRBV5-5 to TRBJ2-7; TRBD2 matches at 9 bases. Germline V gene sequence: CDR1 SGHKS, CDR2 YYEKEE (reference sequence). The CDR3 contains 13 residues. J lost 0 bases, V lost 8 bases, and 3 bases had no gene match. CDR3 in DNA: TGTGCCAGTGAGCGGGGGGACTCCTACGAGCAGTACTTC. Protein: CASERGDSYEQYF.

This chain uses TRBV11-2 with TRBJ2-1; 16 positions match TRBD2. The ends lost 5 bases at V and 8 bases at J; junction bases unmatched: 6. The CDR3 length is 16 residues. Germline CDR1 SGHAT, CDR2 FQNNGV. In nucleotides, the CDR3 is TGTGCCAGCAGCCGGAGGGGACTAGCGGGGGGGTATGAGCAGTTCTTC. This gives the protein CASSRRGLAGGYEQFF.

The rearrangement uses TRBV5-5 and TRBJ2-1, with no clear D. This CDR3 has 12 amino acids. Trimming left V 0 bases short and J 10 bases short, with 8 bases between. Germline V lookup: CDR1 SGHKS, CDR2 YYEKEE (reference sequence). CDR3 nucleotides: TGTGCCAGCAGCTTGGCCAATCGGGAGCAGTTCTTC. Amino acid sequence: CASSLANREQFF.

CDR3 nucleotide sequence: TGTGCCATCACCCTGACAGTTAACTATGGCTACACCTTC. Amino acid sequence: CAITLTVNYGYTF. This rearrangement joins TRBV10-3 to TRBJ1-2, with a possible D match to TRBD1 (5 bases). The CDR3 has 13 residues. V lost 7 bases and J lost 1, with 10 bases in between. Germline CDR1 is ENHRY and CDR2 is SYGVKD.

This clone was seen a handful of times. V usage is TRBV9 and J usage is TRBJ1-6, with D maybe TRBD1 (5 bases). This CDR3 comprises 16 residues. Trimming removed 4 bases from V and 7 bases from J, with 18 bases in between. Germline V gene sequence: CDR1 SGDLS, CDR2 YYNGEE. CDR3 sequence reads: CASSPELGTANSPLHF. CDR3 coding DNA: TGTGCCAGCAGCCCCGAGCTTGGGACCGCGAATTCACCCCTCCACTTT.

As DNA, the CDR3 is TGTGCCAGCAGTGAAAGTCGGGGGGACAGGGCATACACAACTAATGAAAAACTGTTTTTT. This sequence encodes CASSESRGDRAYTTNEKLFF. The V gene is TRBV6-1, the J gene TRBJ1-4; TRBD1 agrees at 9 bases. This CDR3 is 20 amino acids long. V dropped 2 bases and J dropped 0; count of bases not matched to a gene: 13. Germline CDR1 and CDR2: MNHNS and SASEGT.

This rearrangement joins TRBV6-6 to TRBJ1-4; D is uncertain. Deletions cut 6 bases from V and 5 bases from J, with 19 bases between. Germline V gives CDR1 MNHNY, CDR2 SVGAGI (reference sequence). This CDR3 comprises 16 residues. In DNA, the CDR3 is TGTGCCAGCAGCTCTGGAGGAGGGAGCATGAATGAAAAACTGTTTTTT. Translation: CASSSGGGSMNEKLFF.

The rearrangement links TRBV5-1 to TRBJ2-1, with TRBD2 matching 10 bases. The length of the CDR3 is 13 residues. Germline V CDR1 and CDR2: SGHRS, YFSETQ. Trimming at V came to 5 bases and at J to 9 bases, leaving 5 bases not matched to a gene. CDR3 DNA: TGCGCCAGCAGATTGAGCGGGGGGGTTGAGCAGTTCTTC. Translation gives CASRLSGGVEQFF. Full variable domain (remainder filled in from reference TRBV5-1 and TRBJ2-1): KAGVTQTPRYLIKTRGQQVTLSCSPISGHRSVSWYQQTPGQGLQFLFEYFSETQRNKGNFPGRFSGRQFSNSRSEMNVSTLELGDSALYLCASRLSGGVEQFFGPGTRLTVL.

The V gene is TRBV5-1, the J gene TRBJ1-2, with 8 bases matching TRBD1. The CDR3 is made up of 16 amino acids. With V trimmed by 0 bases and J by 7 bases, 11 bases remained unmatched. Germline assignment: CDR1 SGHRS and CDR2 YFSETQ. In nucleotides, the CDR3 is TGCGCCAGCAGCTTGGGGCAGGGGGCCCTCACTAGTGGCTACACCTTC. It yields the protein CASSLGQGALTSGYTF.

The chain joins TRBV28 to TRBJ1-5, with unresolved D. V was shortened by 8 bases and J by 0 bases, with 8 bases between the two germline ends. The CDR3 totals 13 residues. In germline, CDR1 is MDHEN, CDR2 SYDVKM. DNA of the CDR3: TGTGCCAGCCGCCTAATTAGCAATCAGCCCCAGCATTTT. Translated: CASRLISNQPQHF.

The chain has TRBV29-1 and TRBJ1-5; D possibly corresponds to TRBD1 (5 bases). V lost 2 bases and J 11 bases, leaving 10 bases between the germline ends. Germline CDR1 reads SQVTM; CDR2 reads ANQGSEA. The CDR3 has 11 amino acids. The CDR3 sequence is CSVELIGAQHF. For the CDR3, the DNA is TGCAGCGTTGAATTAATAGGGGCCCAGCATTTT.

V is TRBV5-8 and J is TRBJ1-1, with TRBD1 matching over 10 bases. The CDR3 covers 14 residues. Germline CDR1 and CDR2: SGHTS and YDEGEE. V lost 4 bases and J lost 4; bases outside the gene matches: 4. CDR3 nucleotide sequence: TGTGCCAGCAGCACGGACAGGGGGACCACTGAAGCTTTCTTT. It encodes CASSTDRGTTEAFF.

In this sample, this clone turned up once. The chain uses TRBV18 and TRBJ2-7; 7 bases line up with TRBD1. Germline-derived CDR1 and CDR2 are KGHSH and LQKENI. This CDR3 is built from 14 residues. The V segment lost 4 bases and the J segment 3 bases; nucleotides outside the gene matches: 6. The CDR3 nucleotides are TGTGCCAGCTCACTAGGGACAGATATCTACGAGCAGTACTTC. Encoded protein: CASSLGTDIYEQYF.

For the CDR3, the DNA is TGTGCCAGCTCTTCCACGGGGCTTTTAAACACTGAAGCTTTCTTT. Protein sequence: CASSSTGLLNTEAFF. The V and J genes are TRBV7-2 and TRBJ1-1; D may be TRBD1 (5 bases). The CDR3 spans 15 residues. Germline CDR1 and CDR2: SGHTA and FQGNSA. Trimming removed 8 bases at V and 2 bases at J, with 18 bases between.

The chain uses TRBV7-9 and TRBJ1-2; 9 nucleotides match TRBD1. From germline, CDR1 is SEHNR and CDR2 FQNEAQ (reference sequence). The CDR3 extends over 12 amino acids. V lost 4 bases to trimming and J lost 7 bases; unmatched junction nucleotides: 1. The CDR3 bases are TGTGCCAGCAGCTCACAGGGGGCTGGCTACACCTTC. The encoded protein is CASSSQGAGYTF.

This clone turned up a few times. The rearrangement links TRBV6-6 to TRBJ1-5, with a possible D match to TRBD1 (5 bases). The CDR3 is 13 residues long. Germline V gene data show CDR1 as MNHNY and CDR2 as SVGAGI (reference sequence). The V end lost 7 bases, the J end lost 3 bases, and 10 bases lay between the germline ends. CDR3 DNA: TGTGCCAGCATGGGGGGATCCAATCAGCCCCAGCATTTT. Encoded protein: CASMGGSNQPQHF.

In this sample, this clone turned up once. This chain links TRBV2 with TRBJ2-7, with 9 positions matching TRBD2. The CDR3 contains 14 residues. Germline assignment: CDR1 SNHLY and CDR2 FYNNEI. V trimming: 5 bases; J trimming: 7 bases; junction bases outside the gene matches: 9. The CDR3, as DNA: TGTGCCAGCAGTATCTTAGCGGGGGATCGGGAGCAGTACTTC. This encodes CASSILAGDREQYF. Complete variable domain (other parts from reference TRBV2 and TRBJ2-7): EPEVTQTPSHQVTQMGQEVILRCVPISNHLYFYWYRQILGQKVEFLVSFYNNEISEKSEIFDDQFSVERPDGSNFTLKIRSTKLEDSAMYFCASSILAGDREQYFGPGTRLTVT.

V gene TRBV4-2 combines with J gene TRBJ1-4; no firm D call. Germline CDR1 and CDR2: LGHNA and YNFKEQ. The CDR3 contains 15 residues. Trimming cost V 4 bases and J 8 bases, with 17 bases left between them. The CDR3 sequence is CASSPRIESGEKLFF. CDR3 sequence (DNA): TGTGCCAGCAGCCCCCGGATTGAATCGGGAGAAAAACTGTTTTTT.